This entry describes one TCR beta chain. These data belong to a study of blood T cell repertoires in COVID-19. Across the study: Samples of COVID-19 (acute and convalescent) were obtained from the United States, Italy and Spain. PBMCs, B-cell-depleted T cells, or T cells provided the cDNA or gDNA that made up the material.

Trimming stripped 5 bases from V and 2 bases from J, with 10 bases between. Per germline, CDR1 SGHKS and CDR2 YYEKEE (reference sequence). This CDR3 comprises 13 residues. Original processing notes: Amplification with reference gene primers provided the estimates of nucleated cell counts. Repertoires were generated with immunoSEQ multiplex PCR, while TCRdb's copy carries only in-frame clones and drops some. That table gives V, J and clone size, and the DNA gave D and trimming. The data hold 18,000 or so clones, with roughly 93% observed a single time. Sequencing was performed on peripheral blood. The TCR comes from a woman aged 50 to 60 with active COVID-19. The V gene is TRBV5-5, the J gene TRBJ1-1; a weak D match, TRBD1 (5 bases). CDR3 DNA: TGTGCCAGCAGTTACCAGGGAAACACTGAAGCTTTCTTT. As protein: CASSYQGNTEAFF.